The present T cell receptor (beta chain) was sequenced within a study of graft-versus-host responses after intestinal transplantation. Study-wide points: Recipient marrow harbored GvH clones, some of which surfaced first in ileum or blood. Allografts of one patient group, those with graft-donor T cell macrochimerism, had high graft-versus-host to host-versus-graft clonal ratios.

Regarding this clone: What it binds is not known.

Clones were read by immunoSEQ multiplex PCR, and TCRdb kept only the in-frame ones, dropping some. The sample consists of some 1,600 clones, about 92% of them appearing once. Unmatched junction bases numbered 4, after V lost 1 base and J lost 6 bases. Looked up from germline, CDR1 is SGHVS and CDR2 is FNYEAQ. The CDR3 is 15 residues long. The TCR was taken from a human patient who received an intestinal transplant, so some T cells may come from the graft donor. The source was PBMCs, collected 8 days after intestinal transplant. The chain joins TRBV7-6 to TRBJ1-3, with 9 bases lining up with TRBD1. DNA of the CDR3: TGTGCCAGCAGCTTAGAAACAGGGGGCCTAAACACCATATATTTT. This encodes CASSLETGGLNTIYF.